This TCR beta chain was obtained from a study of T cell repertoires in cytomegalovirus infection. TCRdb called the reads again in MiXCR, with one record for every CDR3 protein. Among around 530,000 distinct CDR3 sequences listed, about 25% were seen once. V was clipped by 0 bases and J by 3 bases, with 20 bases between them. Germline V CDR1 and CDR2: MGHRA, YSYEKL. The CDR3 loop spans 18 amino acids. The source material was PBMCs. The chain employs TRBV4-1 and TRBJ1-1; D remains ambiguous. The clonotype comes from a human donor in good health (CMV status not recorded). Some clones in this sample may be carry-over from other donors' samples. CDR3 protein: CASSQDLVLGRSDTEAFF. CDR3 coding DNA: TGCGCCAGCAGCCAAGATTTGGTATTAGGTCGATCGGACACTGAAGCTTTCTTT.